Listed below are T cell receptor beta chains from one sample, sequenced in a study of CD4 and CD8 cells across lung adenocarcinoma regions. TCRdb recomputed calls from the PCR reads with MiXCR, one row per CDR3 protein. This repertoire shows around 3,800 distinct CDR3 sequences, approximately 63% found once; its top ten account for about 15%. Sequencing was carried out using CD4+ T cells from the center of a lung tumor. The origin of the receptors is a male donor with lung adenocarcinoma. The CD4 and CD8 labels of this study may be unreliable. The CDR3 runs from the conserved cysteine through the conserved F or W. A D gene is named only where the DNA matches it firmly. Not all rows give a size; the values are once, few, many and, for expanded clones, a class.

abundance: once; v_gene: TRBV6-5; d_gene: NA; j_gene: TRBJ2-3; CDR3nt: TGTGCCAGGGGTTACGGGGAGCGAGGCCAAGATACGCAGTTTTTT; CDR3aa: CARGYGERGQDTQFF
abundance: NA; v_gene: TRBV10-3; d_gene: NA; j_gene: TRBJ2-1; CDR3nt: TGTGCCATCAAGAGCGACTACAATGAGCAGTTCTTC; CDR3aa: CAIKSDYNEQFF
abundance: NA; v_gene: TRBV6-1; d_gene: TRBD2; j_gene: TRBJ2-1; CDR3nt: TGTGCCAGCAGTGACGTAGCGGGAGTGTCCTACAATGAGCAGTTCTTC; CDR3aa: CASSDVAGVSYNEQFF
abundance: NA; v_gene: TRBV6-2/TRBV6-3; d_gene: TRBD1; j_gene: TRBJ2-5; CDR3nt: TGTGCCAGCAGTTACTGGGACAGGGAGGGGGAGAGAGAGAGAGAGAAGGAAGAGACCCAGTACTTC; CDR3aa: CASSYWDREGEREREKEETQYF
abundance: NA; v_gene: TRBV10-2; d_gene: NA; j_gene: TRBJ2-3; CDR3nt: TGCGCGGGGAGTGGGGGAGGCAGCCCAGAGACGCAGTATTTC; CDR3aa: CAGSGGGSPETQYF
abundance: NA; v_gene: TRBV4-3; d_gene: NA; j_gene: TRBJ2-5; CDR3nt: TGCGCCAGCAGCCCAACAGGAAGAGAGACCCAGTACTTC; CDR3aa: CASSPTGRETQYF
abundance: large; v_gene: TRBV30; d_gene: TRBD1; j_gene: TRBJ2-7; CDR3nt: TGTGCCTGGAGCCCACAGGGGGCGGGCTACGAGCAGTACTTC; CDR3aa: CAWSPQGAGYEQYF
abundance: hyperexpanded; v_gene: TRBV6-5; d_gene: TRBD1; j_gene: TRBJ1-1; CDR3nt: TGTGCCAGCAGCTATACAGGGGGCGAGGCTTTCTTT; CDR3aa: CASSYTGGEAFF
abundance: few; v_gene: TRBV6-1; d_gene: NA; j_gene: TRBJ2-3; CDR3nt: TGTGCCAGCACCCCAAGGGGGGATACGCAGTATTTT; CDR3aa: CASTPRGDTQYF
abundance: NA; v_gene: TRBV6-5; d_gene: NA; j_gene: TRBJ2-5; CDR3nt: TGTGCCAGCAGTTACTCGTTTACCGCAAGCCAAGAGACCCAGTACTTC; CDR3aa: CASSYSFTASQETQYF
abundance: NA; v_gene: TRBV6-1; d_gene: NA; j_gene: TRBJ1-1; CDR3nt: TGTGCCAGCAGTGCGGAGGGGAGCACTGAAGCTTTCTTT; CDR3aa: CASSAEGSTEAFF
abundance: NA; v_gene: TRBV5-1; d_gene: NA; j_gene: TRBJ2-1; CDR3nt: TGCGCCAGCAGGGCTAGCACAGAAAAGCAGTTCTTC; CDR3aa: CASRASTEKQFF
abundance: few; v_gene: TRBV6-5; d_gene: TRBD2; j_gene: TRBJ2-5; CDR3nt: TGTGCCAGCAGAGGGTCGGAGACTAGCGGGACTATGCCTGGGAGAGAGACCCAGTACTTC; CDR3aa: CASRGSETSGTMPGRETQYF
abundance: once; v_gene: TRBV10-2; d_gene: NA; j_gene: TRBJ2-5; CDR3nt: TGCGCGAGCAGCGGTGGAGGCAACACAGAGACGCAGTATTTC; CDR3aa: CASSGGGNTETQYF
abundance: few; v_gene: TRBV14; d_gene: NA; j_gene: TRBJ2-4; CDR3nt: TGTGCCAGCAGCCAATCACGGTGGTGCAGGGACCGCTTAAACATTCAGTACTTC; CDR3aa: CASSQSRWCRDRLNIQYF
abundance: once; v_gene: TRBV6-1; d_gene: NA; j_gene: TRBJ1-5; CDR3nt: TGTGCCAGCATGGTAGGAGGTACTCAGCCCCAGCATTTT; CDR3aa: CASMVGGTQPQHF
abundance: large; v_gene: TRBV6-4; d_gene: NA; j_gene: TRBJ1-2; CDR3nt: TGTGCCAGCAGTGTCGCCGGGTACGGGGGCTATTATGGCTACACCTTC; CDR3aa: CASSVAGYGGYYGYTF
abundance: NA; v_gene: TRBV6-1; d_gene: TRBD2; j_gene: TRBJ2-1; CDR3nt: TGTGCCAGCGCTTTTGGCCTAGCGGGAATCGATGAGCAGTTCTTC; CDR3aa: CASAFGLAGIDEQFF
abundance: NA; v_gene: TRBV7-6; d_gene: NA; j_gene: TRBJ2-3; CDR3nt: TGTGCGGGGAGCTGGGCGATGGAACCAGAGACCCAGTATTTT; CDR3aa: CAGSWAMEPETQYF
abundance: once; v_gene: TRBV6-1; d_gene: NA; j_gene: TRBJ2-1; CDR3nt: TGTGCCAGCGAGAGGGGAGAGCAGTTCTTC; CDR3aa: CASERGEQFF